Listed below are T cell receptor beta chains from one sample, sequenced in a study of shared clonotypes between healthy human individuals. The method was immunoSEQ multiplex PCR; TCRdb's version includes in-frame clones alone and lacks a portion of them. The top ten clones hold 1.1% of a sample with roughly 2 million clones, just under 95% of them seen once. The sample comprised naive CD8+ T cells sorted from blood. All receptors come from a man between 18 and 29 years old in good health. Each CDR3 is given with its conserved first and last residue. D genes are given only for firm matches. Size is stated for part of the rows, as once, few or many counts, or as a class when the clone is expanded.

J | V | D | size | DNA | CDR3
TRBJ2-2 | TRBV5-4 | TRBD2 | once | TGTGCCAGCAGCTCTCTAGCGGGGAACACCGGGGAGCTGTTTTTT | CASSSLAGNTGELFF
TRBJ1-1 | TRBV6-5 | NA | NA | TGTGCCAGCACCGAAGGGGGGGTTACTGAAGCTTTCTTT | CASTEGGVTEAFF
TRBJ2-3 | TRBV5-6 | NA | NA | TGTGCCCTTAGGCTAGCTGGCCCAGATACGCAGTATTTT | CALRLAGPDTQYF
TRBJ1-2 | TRBV5-1 | TRBD1 | NA | TGCGCCAGCAGCTTTTCACAGGGGGCGATCTATGGCTACACCTTC | CASSFSQGAIYGYTF
TRBJ2-7 | TRBV7-9 | TRBD2 | NA | TGTGCCAGCAGGGGACTAGCGGGGGACGAGCAGTACTTC | CASRGLAGDEQYF
TRBJ1-2 | TRBV28 | NA | NA | TGTGCCAGCAGTTCCGGAACAGGGTTTATCGGCTACACCTTC | CASSSGTGFIGYTF
TRBJ2-1 | TRBV11-2 | NA | NA | TGTGCCAGCAGCTTTTCCCAGGACTGGAGCTCCTACAATGAGCAGTTCTTC | CASSFSQDWSSYNEQFF
TRBJ1-3 | TRBV4-1 | NA | NA | TGCGCCAGCAGCCAAGATGGAGGGTTCTCTGGAAACACCATATATTTT | CASSQDGGFSGNTIYF
TRBJ2-7 | TRBV7-8 | NA | NA | TGTGCCAGCAGCTCGAGTGGTATGTACAGGGCCTACGAGCAGTACTTC | CASSSSGMYRAYEQYF
TRBJ2-5 | TRBV5-6 | NA | once | TGTGCCAGCAGCTTGGATAAGGGGGAGGGAGAGACCCAGTACTTC | CASSLDKGEGETQYF
TRBJ1-3 | TRBV6-5 | NA | once | TGTGCCAGCAGTCTCAGGGATTCTGGAAACACCATATATTTT | CASSLRDSGNTIYF
TRBJ1-4 | TRBV11-2 | NA | NA | TGTGCCAGCAGCTTAATTACTAGGTGGGGGATGTATGAAAAACTGTTTTTT | CASSLITRWGMYEKLFF
TRBJ2-1 | TRBV9 | NA | NA | TGTGCCAGCAGTCCCGAGGGGGAGAATGCCTACAATGAGCAGTTCTTC | CASSPEGENAYNEQFF
TRBJ1-1 | TRBV27 | NA | once | TGTGCCAGCAGTTCGATCGACATTCGCTTGAACACTGAAGCTTTCTTT | CASSSIDIRLNTEAFF
TRBJ1-1 | TRBV6-6 | NA | NA | TGTGCCAGCAGTTACTCCTTGGGGCAGGCGAATGAAGCTTTCTTT | CASSYSLGQANEAFF
TRBJ2-7 | TRBV5-4 | NA | NA | TGTGCCAGCAGCTTTTACAGGAGCGAGCAGTACTTC | CASSFYRSEQYF
TRBJ2-7 | TRBV4-1 | TRBD2 | NA | TGCGCCAGCAGCCTTCGGGGAGGGCTGGGCTACGAGCAGTACTTC | CASSLRGGLGYEQYF
TRBJ2-1 | TRBV19 | NA | NA | TGTGCCAGTAGCCCCAGGTGGCAGTTGAGCTCCTACAATGAGCAGTTCTTC | CASSPRWQLSSYNEQFF
TRBJ1-5 | TRBV4-1 | NA | NA | TGCGCCAGCAGCCAAGGACCACAGGAATATAGCAATCAGCCCCAGCATTTT | CASSQGPQEYSNQPQHF
TRBJ2-5 | TRBV14 | TRBD2 | NA | TGTGCCAGCAGCCCCTTTGCGGGAGATCGGGAGACCCAGTACTTC | CASSPFAGDRETQYF
TRBJ2-7 | TRBV4-1 | NA | NA | TGCGCCAGCAGCCAAGTTGCAGGCACAGGATCCTACGAGCAGTACTTC | CASSQVAGTGSYEQYF
TRBJ2-3 | TRBV4-1 | TRBD2 | NA | TGCGCCAGCAGCCAAGATCCTAGCGGGTTGTTGTCAGATACGCAGTATTTT | CASSQDPSGLLSDTQYF
TRBJ2-1 | TRBV4-1 | NA | NA | TGCGCCAGCAGCCAGGACAGTTTCAATGAGCAGTTCTTC | CASSQDSFNEQFF
TRBJ1-4 | TRBV30 | NA | NA | TGTGCCTGGAGGGGCCTTGGGGAAAAACTGTTTTTT | CAWRGLGEKLFF
TRBJ1-4 | TRBV30 | TRBD1 | NA | TGTGCCTGGAGTGTGGGACAGGGGGATGAAAAACTGTTTTTT | CAWSVGQGDEKLFF
TRBJ2-7 | TRBV27 | NA | NA | TGTGCCAGCAGTTTATGGTCTGAGGACGAGCAGTACTTC | CASSLWSEDEQYF